The T cell receptor beta chain under discussion was sequenced for a study of blood T cell repertoires in COVID-19. The wider study: Collection of acute and convalescent COVID-19 samples took place in the United States, Italy and Spain.

Original data processing: Using reference gene primer amplification, nucleated cell counts were estimated. Data came from immunoSEQ multiplex PCR; TCRdb stores just in-frame clones and leaves some out. V, J and clone size are those of that table, while D and trimming were read from the DNA. Of 100,000 to 150,000 clones in the sample, approximately 81% were seen once. The V gene's germline CDR1 is MDHEN and CDR2 SYDVKM. V gave up 7 bases and J gave up 4 bases, with 19 bases separating them. The CDR3 contains 15 residues. The TCR was taken from a woman in her 50s with acute or convalescent COVID-19. Sequencing was performed on peripheral blood. The V and J genes are TRBV28 and TRBJ1-2; D is perhaps TRBD1 (5 bases). The CDR3 spells CASTPAGLGIYGYTF. CDR3 DNA: TGTGCCAGCACCCCCGCGGGGCTAGGGATCTATGGCTACACCTTC.